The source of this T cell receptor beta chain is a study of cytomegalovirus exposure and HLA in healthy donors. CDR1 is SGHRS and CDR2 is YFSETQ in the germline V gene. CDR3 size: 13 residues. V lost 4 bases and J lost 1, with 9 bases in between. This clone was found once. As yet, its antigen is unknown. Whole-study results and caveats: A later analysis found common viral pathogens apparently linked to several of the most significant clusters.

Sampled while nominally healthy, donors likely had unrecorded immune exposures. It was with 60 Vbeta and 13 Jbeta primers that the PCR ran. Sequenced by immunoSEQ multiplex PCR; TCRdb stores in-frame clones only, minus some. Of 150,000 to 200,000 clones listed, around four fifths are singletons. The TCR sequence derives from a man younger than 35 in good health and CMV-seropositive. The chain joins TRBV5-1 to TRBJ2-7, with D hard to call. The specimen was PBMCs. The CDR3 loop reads CASSPLESYEQYF. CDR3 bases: TGCGCCAGCAGCCCCTTGGAGTCCTACGAGCAGTACTTC.